Listed below are T cell receptor beta chains from one sample, sequenced in a study of shared clonotypes between healthy human individuals. This table comes from immunoSEQ multiplex PCR, and its TCRdb copy is limited to in-frame clones, with some not included. Of roughly 1.4 million clones in the sample, just under 99% are singletons; the top ten hold approximately 0.4%. Material: naive CD4+ T cells sorted from blood. These receptors all come from a man aged 30 to 39 in good health. Both conserved end residues are part of each CDR3. A D gene is named only where the DNA matches it firmly. Size is stated for part of the rows, as once, few or many counts, or as a class when the clone is expanded.

d_call: .
clone_size: once
j_call: TRBJ2-3
v_call: TRBV7-2
cdr3_aa: CASSFSSSTDTQYF
cdr3_nt: TGTGCCAGCAGCTTTTCTAGCAGCACAGATACGCAGTATTTT

d_call: .
clone_size: once
j_call: TRBJ2-7
v_call: TRBV4-1
cdr3_aa: CASSLMKTLGDFSYEQYF
cdr3_nt: TGCGCCAGCAGCCTTATGAAGACCTTGGGGGACTTCTCCTACGAGCAGTACTTC

d_call: .
clone_size: .
j_call: TRBJ2-2
v_call: TRBV7-9
cdr3_aa: CASSFRVDLNAGELFF
cdr3_nt: TGTGCCAGCAGCTTTAGGGTTGACCTTAATGCCGGGGAGCTGTTTTTT

d_call: TRBD2
clone_size: .
j_call: TRBJ2-7
v_call: TRBV13
cdr3_aa: CASSFGLAPHEQYF
cdr3_nt: TGTGCCAGCAGCTTTGGACTAGCGCCCCACGAGCAGTACTTC

d_call: TRBD2
clone_size: .
j_call: TRBJ2-2
v_call: TRBV27
cdr3_aa: CASSLGAGGITGELFF
cdr3_nt: TGTGCCAGCAGTTTGGGGGCGGGAGGGATCACCGGGGAGCTGTTTTTT

d_call: TRBD1
clone_size: .
j_call: TRBJ1-1
v_call: TRBV5-4
cdr3_aa: CASSLRTGGLNTEAFF
cdr3_nt: TGTGCCAGCAGCCTAAGGACAGGGGGTCTTAACACTGAAGCTTTCTTT

d_call: .
clone_size: .
j_call: TRBJ2-3
v_call: TRBV7-2
cdr3_aa: CASSLDTDTQYF
cdr3_nt: TGTGCCAGCAGTTTGGACACAGATACGCAGTATTTT

d_call: .
clone_size: .
j_call: TRBJ1-4
v_call: TRBV9
cdr3_aa: CASSALATKEKLFF
cdr3_nt: TGTGCCAGCAGCGCTTTAGCAACTAAAGAAAAACTGTTTTTT

d_call: TRBD1
clone_size: .
j_call: TRBJ1-1
v_call: TRBV5-1
cdr3_aa: CASSDPGRGHTEAFF
cdr3_nt: TGCGCCAGCAGCGACCCGGGAAGGGGGCACACTGAAGCTTTCTTT

d_call: .
clone_size: .
j_call: TRBJ2-5
v_call: TRBV7-3
cdr3_aa: CASSFKREETQYF
cdr3_nt: TGTGCCAGCAGCTTCAAACGGGAAGAGACCCAGTACTTC

d_call: .
clone_size: .
j_call: TRBJ2-5
v_call: TRBV19
cdr3_aa: CASGQTYQETQYF
cdr3_nt: TGTGCCAGCGGACAGACGTACCAAGAGACCCAGTACTTC

d_call: TRBD2
clone_size: .
j_call: TRBJ2-1
v_call: TRBV5-4
cdr3_aa: CASSTGTSGGEQFF
cdr3_nt: TGTGCCAGCAGCACCGGGACTAGCGGTGGTGAGCAGTTCTTC

d_call: .
clone_size: .
j_call: TRBJ2-1
v_call: TRBV5-4
cdr3_aa: CASSPGTPAYNEQFF
cdr3_nt: TGTGCCAGCAGCCCAGGGACCCCGGCGTACAATGAGCAGTTCTTC

d_call: TRBD1
clone_size: .
j_call: TRBJ1-1
v_call: TRBV6-1
cdr3_aa: CASNDRGWGTEAFF
cdr3_nt: TGTGCCAGCAATGACAGGGGCTGGGGCACTGAAGCTTTCTTT

d_call: .
clone_size: .
j_call: TRBJ1-5
v_call: TRBV5-1
cdr3_aa: CASSLEGRGYQPQHF
cdr3_nt: TGCGCCAGCAGCTTGGAGGGCAGGGGTTATCAGCCCCAGCATTTT

d_call: TRBD2
clone_size: .
j_call: TRBJ2-7
v_call: TRBV7-8
cdr3_aa: CASSLGTSGRASGYEQYF
cdr3_nt: TGTGCCAGCAGCTTGGGGACTAGCGGGAGGGCCTCGGGCTACGAGCAGTACTTC

d_call: .
clone_size: few
j_call: TRBJ2-7
v_call: TRBV20-1
cdr3_aa: CSASEDYEQYF
cdr3_nt: TGCAGTGCTAGTGAGGACTACGAGCAGTACTTC

d_call: .
clone_size: .
j_call: TRBJ1-5
v_call: TRBV30
cdr3_aa: CAWSGGLWNQPQHF
cdr3_nt: TGTGCCTGGAGTGGGGGACTTTGGAATCAGCCCCAGCATTTT

d_call: TRBD1
clone_size: once
j_call: TRBJ2-5
v_call: TRBV5-1
cdr3_aa: CASSSRTGEETQYF
cdr3_nt: TGCGCCAGCAGCTCTAGGACAGGGGAAGAGACCCAGTACTTC

d_call: .
clone_size: .
j_call: TRBJ2-2
v_call: TRBV5-6
cdr3_aa: CASSLDRATGELFF
cdr3_nt: TGTGCCAGCAGCTTGGACAGGGCAACCGGGGAGCTGTTTTTT

d_call: .
clone_size: .
j_call: TRBJ2-5
v_call: TRBV5-1
cdr3_aa: CASSTQDTGPQETQYF
cdr3_nt: TGCGCCAGCAGCACCCAGGACACCGGACCCCAAGAGACCCAGTACTTC

d_call: .
clone_size: once
j_call: TRBJ1-1
v_call: TRBV19
cdr3_aa: CASSIGWMNTEAFF
cdr3_nt: TGTGCCAGTAGTATCGGTTGGATGAACACTGAAGCTTTCTTT

d_call: .
clone_size: .
j_call: TRBJ2-6
v_call: TRBV27
cdr3_aa: CASSQPGGANVLTF
cdr3_nt: TGTGCCAGCAGTCAGCCGGGGGGGGCCAACGTCCTGACTTTC

d_call: .
clone_size: .
j_call: TRBJ2-1
v_call: TRBV20-1
cdr3_aa: CSANGNEQFF
cdr3_nt: TGCAGTGCTAATGGAAATGAGCAGTTCTTC

d_call: .
clone_size: .
j_call: TRBJ2-5
v_call: TRBV11-2
cdr3_aa: CASSLAGAPETQYF
cdr3_nt: TGTGCCAGCAGCTTAGCAGGGGCCCCAGAGACCCAGTACTTC

d_call: .
clone_size: .
j_call: TRBJ2-1
v_call: TRBV9
cdr3_aa: CASSVAQGQYNEQFF
cdr3_nt: TGTGCCAGCAGCGTAGCCCAAGGACAGTACAATGAGCAGTTCTTC

d_call: TRBD1
clone_size: once
j_call: TRBJ2-5
v_call: TRBV5-4
cdr3_aa: CASSLRTGRQETQYF
cdr3_nt: TGTGCCAGCAGCTTAAGGACAGGGAGACAAGAGACCCAGTACTTC

d_call: .
clone_size: .
j_call: TRBJ1-4
v_call: TRBV6-1
cdr3_aa: CASLPWGSNEKLFF
cdr3_nt: TGTGCCAGCCTCCCTTGGGGTTCTAATGAAAAACTGTTTTTT

d_call: .
clone_size: .
j_call: TRBJ2-2
v_call: TRBV29-1
cdr3_aa: CSVERSGRAGELFF
cdr3_nt: TGCAGCGTTGAGCGAAGTGGGCGCGCCGGGGAGCTGTTTTTT

d_call: TRBD2
clone_size: .
j_call: TRBJ2-1
v_call: TRBV9
cdr3_aa: CASPGRTSCGSEPSDEQFF
cdr3_nt: TGTGCCAGCCCGGGGAGGACTAGTTGCGGATCCGAACCCAGCGATGAGCAGTTCTTC

d_call: TRBD1
clone_size: .
j_call: TRBJ2-3
v_call: TRBV15
cdr3_aa: CATSREVSTGVRDTQYF
cdr3_nt: TGTGCCACCAGCAGAGAAGTGTCGACAGGGGTCAGAGATACGCAGTATTTT

d_call: .
clone_size: .
j_call: TRBJ2-7
v_call: TRBV9
cdr3_aa: CASSVHRSGEQYF
cdr3_nt: TGTGCCAGCAGCGTACACCGATCGGGGGAGCAGTACTTC

d_call: .
clone_size: .
j_call: TRBJ2-7
v_call: TRBV7-2
cdr3_aa: CASSPRHGNYEQYF
cdr3_nt: TGTGCCAGCAGCCCCCGACACGGGAACTACGAGCAGTACTTC

d_call: .
clone_size: .
j_call: TRBJ2-5
v_call: TRBV27
cdr3_aa: CASSFTGRGETQYF
cdr3_nt: TGTGCCAGCAGTTTCACCGGAAGAGGAGAGACCCAGTACTTC

d_call: .
clone_size: .
j_call: TRBJ2-7
v_call: TRBV6-5
cdr3_aa: CASSYSNRLNEQYF
cdr3_nt: TGTGCCAGCAGTTACTCGAACAGATTAAACGAGCAGTACTTC

d_call: .
clone_size: .
j_call: TRBJ1-2
v_call: TRBV11-2
cdr3_aa: CASSPDRRSQGYTF
cdr3_nt: TGTGCCAGCAGCCCAGATCGCAGATCCCAGGGCTACACCTTC

d_call: .
clone_size: .
j_call: TRBJ1-3
v_call: TRBV30
cdr3_aa: CAWSVSAGNTIYF
cdr3_nt: TGTGCCTGGAGTGTATCAGCTGGAAACACCATATATTTT

d_call: .
clone_size: .
j_call: TRBJ1-1
v_call: TRBV28
cdr3_aa: CASISGVTEAFF
cdr3_nt: TGTGCCAGCATTTCAGGGGTCACTGAAGCTTTCTTT

d_call: .
clone_size: .
j_call: TRBJ1-4
v_call: TRBV18
cdr3_aa: CASSLRSEKLFF
cdr3_nt: TGTGCCAGCTCGCTGAGGAGTGAAAAACTGTTTTTT

d_call: .
clone_size: .
j_call: TRBJ2-2
v_call: TRBV10-2
cdr3_aa: CASRAPDGKTGELFF
cdr3_nt: TGCGCCAGCAGGGCCCCCGATGGAAAAACCGGGGAGCTGTTTTTT

d_call: .
clone_size: .
j_call: TRBJ1-5
v_call: TRBV7-9
cdr3_aa: CASSLVMSGRNSNQPQHF
cdr3_nt: TGTGCCAGCAGCTTAGTTATGTCAGGAAGAAATAGCAATCAGCCCCAGCATTTT

d_call: TRBD1
clone_size: .
j_call: TRBJ2-2
v_call: TRBV14
cdr3_aa: CASSQAAGGRTGELFF
cdr3_nt: TGTGCCAGCAGCCAAGCCGCAGGGGGCCGAACCGGGGAGCTGTTTTTT

d_call: .
clone_size: .
j_call: TRBJ2-1
v_call: TRBV19
cdr3_aa: CASSIGPEQFF
cdr3_nt: TGTGCCAGTAGTATCGGCCCAGAGCAGTTCTTC

d_call: TRBD2
clone_size: .
j_call: TRBJ2-7
v_call: TRBV7-9
cdr3_aa: CASSPGTSGLWGTYEQYF
cdr3_nt: TGTGCCAGCAGCCCCGGGACTAGCGGACTATGGGGGACCTACGAGCAGTACTTC

d_call: .
clone_size: .
j_call: TRBJ1-2
v_call: TRBV6-6
cdr3_aa: CASSYSEDNGYTF
cdr3_nt: TGTGCCAGCAGTTACTCTGAGGATAATGGCTACACCTTC

d_call: TRBD1
clone_size: .
j_call: TRBJ2-7
v_call: TRBV27
cdr3_aa: CASSLYDRGDYEQYF
cdr3_nt: TGTGCCAGCAGTTTATACGACAGGGGAGACTACGAGCAGTACTTC

d_call: .
clone_size: .
j_call: TRBJ2-7
v_call: TRBV9
cdr3_aa: CASSVEAGSIREQYF
cdr3_nt: TGTGCCAGCAGCGTAGAGGCAGGATCCATTCGGGAGCAGTACTTC

d_call: .
clone_size: .
j_call: TRBJ1-5
v_call: TRBV5-5
cdr3_aa: CASSLGQHHNSNQPQHF
cdr3_nt: TGTGCCAGCAGCTTGGGGCAGCACCATAATAGCAATCAGCCCCAGCATTTT

d_call: .
clone_size: .
j_call: TRBJ2-2
v_call: TRBV10-1
cdr3_aa: CASSETKVTGELFF
cdr3_nt: TGCGCCAGCAGTGAGACCAAAGTCACCGGGGAGCTGTTTTTT

d_call: TRBD1
clone_size: .
j_call: TRBJ1-4
v_call: TRBV7-6
cdr3_aa: CASSRDRGPGEKLFF
cdr3_nt: TGTGCCAGCAGCCGGGACAGGGGGCCGGGTGAAAAACTGTTTTTT

d_call: .
clone_size: .
j_call: TRBJ2-7
v_call: TRBV9
cdr3_aa: CASSVEEGALYEQYF
cdr3_nt: TGTGCCAGCAGCGTAGAGGAGGGGGCTTTATACGAGCAGTACTTC

d_call: .
clone_size: .
j_call: TRBJ2-7
v_call: TRBV18
cdr3_aa: CASSPGRNSYEQYF
cdr3_nt: TGTGCCAGCTCACCAGGGAGGAACTCCTACGAGCAGTACTTC

d_call: .
clone_size: once
j_call: TRBJ2-7
v_call: TRBV6-1
cdr3_aa: CASSVGPSYEQYF
cdr3_nt: TGTGCCAGCAGTGTCGGGCCGTCCTACGAGCAGTACTTC

d_call: .
clone_size: .
j_call: TRBJ2-7
v_call: TRBV7-9
cdr3_aa: CASSLGAVGSYEQYF
cdr3_nt: TGTGCCAGCAGCTTAGGGGCGGTGGGATCCTACGAGCAGTACTTC

d_call: .
clone_size: .
j_call: TRBJ1-4
v_call: TRBV7-9
cdr3_aa: CASSLFSRATNEKLFF
cdr3_nt: TGTGCCAGCAGCTTGTTTTCGAGGGCAACTAATGAAAAACTGTTTTTT

d_call: TRBD2
clone_size: .
j_call: TRBJ2-5
v_call: TRBV25-1
cdr3_aa: CASSGLAGGQETQYF
cdr3_nt: TGTGCCAGCAGTGGGCTAGCGGGAGGGCAAGAGACCCAGTACTTC

d_call: TRBD1
clone_size: .
j_call: TRBJ2-7
v_call: TRBV5-1
cdr3_aa: CASSLTPVQTGNYEQYF
cdr3_nt: TGCGCCAGCAGCTTGACGCCCGTCCAGACAGGGAACTACGAGCAGTACTTC

d_call: .
clone_size: .
j_call: TRBJ2-7
v_call: TRBV2
cdr3_aa: CASSELPGYSYEQYF
cdr3_nt: TGTGCCAGCAGTGAATTGCCAGGGTACTCCTACGAGCAGTACTTC

d_call: TRBD1
clone_size: once
j_call: TRBJ2-2
v_call: TRBV7-7
cdr3_aa: CASSLAPTGPGTNTGELFF
cdr3_nt: TGTGCCAGCAGCTTAGCCCCGACAGGGCCGGGAACGAACACCGGGGAGCTGTTTTTT